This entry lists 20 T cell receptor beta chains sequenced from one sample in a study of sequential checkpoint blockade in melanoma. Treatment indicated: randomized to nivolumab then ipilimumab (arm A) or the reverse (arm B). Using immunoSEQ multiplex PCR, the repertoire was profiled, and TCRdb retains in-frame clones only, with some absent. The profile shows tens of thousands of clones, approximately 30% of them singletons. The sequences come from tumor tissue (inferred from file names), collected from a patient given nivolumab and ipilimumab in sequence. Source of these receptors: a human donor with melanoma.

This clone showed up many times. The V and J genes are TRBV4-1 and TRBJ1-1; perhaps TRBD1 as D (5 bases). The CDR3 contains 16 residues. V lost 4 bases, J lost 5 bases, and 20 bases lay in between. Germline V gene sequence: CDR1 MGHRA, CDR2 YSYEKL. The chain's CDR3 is CASSLGTGDTGTEAFF. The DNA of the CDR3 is TGCGCCAGCAGCCTTGGGACTGGGGATACTGGGACTGAAGCTTTCTTT.

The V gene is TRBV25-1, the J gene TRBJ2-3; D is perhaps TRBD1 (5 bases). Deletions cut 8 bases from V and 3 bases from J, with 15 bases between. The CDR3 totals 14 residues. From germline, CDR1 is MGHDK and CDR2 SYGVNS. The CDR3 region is CASPGQGGTDTQYF. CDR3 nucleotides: TGTGCCAGCCCTGGCCAGGGTGGGACAGATACGCAGTATTTT.

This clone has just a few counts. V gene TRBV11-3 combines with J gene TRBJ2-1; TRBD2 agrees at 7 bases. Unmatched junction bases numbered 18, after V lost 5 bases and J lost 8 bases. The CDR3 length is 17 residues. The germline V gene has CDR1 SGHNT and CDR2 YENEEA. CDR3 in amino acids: CASSRRDYKKSVDEQFF. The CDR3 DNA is TGTGCCAGCAGCCGAAGGGACTACAAAAAAAGCGTCGATGAGCAGTTCTTC.

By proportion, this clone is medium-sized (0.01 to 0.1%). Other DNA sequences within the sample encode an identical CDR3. The CDR3 loop reads CASSNRGGTEAFF. CDR3 DNA: TGTGCCAGCAGTAACAGGGGTGGCACTGAAGCTTTCTTT. V is TRBV6-8 and J is TRBJ1-1; 7 bases are a match to TRBD1. Germline CDR1 reads MNHGY; CDR2 reads SAAAGT. The CDR3 totals 13 residues. The V segment lost 5 bases and the J segment 4 bases; nucleotides outside the gene matches: 4.

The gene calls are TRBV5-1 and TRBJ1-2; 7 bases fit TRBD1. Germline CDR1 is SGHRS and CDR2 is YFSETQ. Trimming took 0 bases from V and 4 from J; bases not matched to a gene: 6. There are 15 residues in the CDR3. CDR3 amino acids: CASSLDRGNGYGYTF. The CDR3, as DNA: TGCGCCAGCAGCTTGGACAGGGGCAATGGCTATGGCTACACCTTC.

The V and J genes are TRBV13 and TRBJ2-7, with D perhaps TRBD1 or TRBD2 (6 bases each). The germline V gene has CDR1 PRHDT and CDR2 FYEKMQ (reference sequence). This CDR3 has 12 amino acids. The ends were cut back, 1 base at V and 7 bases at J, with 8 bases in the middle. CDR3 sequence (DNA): TGTGCCAGCAGCTTAGAAGGGGGGGAGCAGTACTTC. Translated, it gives CASSLEGGEQYF.

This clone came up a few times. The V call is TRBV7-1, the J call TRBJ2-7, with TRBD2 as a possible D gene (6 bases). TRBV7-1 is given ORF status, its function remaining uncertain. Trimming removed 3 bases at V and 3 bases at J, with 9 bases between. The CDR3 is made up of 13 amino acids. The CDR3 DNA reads TGTGCCAGCAGCTCCTCGGGACTCTACGAGCAGTACTTC. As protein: CASSSSGLYEQYF.

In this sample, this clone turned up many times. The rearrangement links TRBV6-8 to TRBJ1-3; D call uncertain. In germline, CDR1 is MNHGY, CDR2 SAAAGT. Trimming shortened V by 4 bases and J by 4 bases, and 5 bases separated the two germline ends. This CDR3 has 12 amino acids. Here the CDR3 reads CASSLKGNTIYF. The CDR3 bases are TGTGCCAGCAGTTTAAAAGGAAACACCATATATTTT.

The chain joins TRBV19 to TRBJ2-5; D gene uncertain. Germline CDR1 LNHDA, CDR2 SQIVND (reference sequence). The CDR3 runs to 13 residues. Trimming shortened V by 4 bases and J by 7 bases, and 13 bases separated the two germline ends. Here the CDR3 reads CASSTRPFGTQYF. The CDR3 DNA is TGTGCCAGTAGTACACGCCCCTTCGGGACCCAGTACTTC.

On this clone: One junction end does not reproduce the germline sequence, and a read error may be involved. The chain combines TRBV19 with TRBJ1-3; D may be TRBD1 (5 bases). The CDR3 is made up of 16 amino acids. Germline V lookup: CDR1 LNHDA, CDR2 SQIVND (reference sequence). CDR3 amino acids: CASSLDSHFSGNTIYF. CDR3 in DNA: TGTGCCAGTAGTTTAGACAGCCACTTCTCTGGAAACACCATATATTTT.

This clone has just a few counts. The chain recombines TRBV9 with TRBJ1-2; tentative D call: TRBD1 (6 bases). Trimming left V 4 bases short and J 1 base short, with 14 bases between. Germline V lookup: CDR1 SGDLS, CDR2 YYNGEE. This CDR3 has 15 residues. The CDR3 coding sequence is TGTGCCAGCAGCCCACCGGGGGGGCTTAACTATGGCTACACCTTC. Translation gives CASSPPGGLNYGYTF. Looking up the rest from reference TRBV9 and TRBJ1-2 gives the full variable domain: DSGVTQTPKHLITATGQRVTLRCSPRSGDLSVYWYQQSLDQGLQFLIQYYNGEERAKGNILERFSAQQFPDLHSELNLSSLELGDSALYFCASSPPGGLNYGYTFGSGTRLTVV.

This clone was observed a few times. CDR3 sequence (DNA): TGTGCCAGCAGTTACTTGGTTCCCTTTACCGGGGAGCTGTTTTTT. Protein: CASSYLVPFTGELFF. V usage is TRBV6-8 and J usage is TRBJ2-2; no definite D call. The CDR3 length is 15 residues. Germline lookup yields CDR1 MNHGY and CDR2 SAAAGT. Trimming removed 1 base at V and 5 bases at J, with 11 bases between.

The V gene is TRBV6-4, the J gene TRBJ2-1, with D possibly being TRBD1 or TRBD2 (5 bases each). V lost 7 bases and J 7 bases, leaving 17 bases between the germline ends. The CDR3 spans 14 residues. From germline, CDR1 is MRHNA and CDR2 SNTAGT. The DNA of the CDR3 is TGTGCCAGCACTTCCGGACGGGGCGGGAATGAGCAGTTCTTC. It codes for CASTSGRGGNEQFF.

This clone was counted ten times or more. CDR3 region: CASSYSIGGGINYGYTF. CDR3 sequence (DNA): TGTGCCAGCAGTTACTCGATAGGAGGAGGGATTAACTATGGCTACACCTTC. The rearrangement joins TRBV6-8 to TRBJ1-2; D remains ambiguous. This CDR3 has 17 residues. Germline loops: CDR1 MNHGY, CDR2 SAAAGT. Trimming left V 0 bases short and J 1 base short, with 15 bases between.

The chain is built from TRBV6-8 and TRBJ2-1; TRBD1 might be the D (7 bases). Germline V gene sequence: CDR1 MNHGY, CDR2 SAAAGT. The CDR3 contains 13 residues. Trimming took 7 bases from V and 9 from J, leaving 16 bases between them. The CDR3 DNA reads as TGTGCCAGCACCGAACAGGGGACTGGTGAGCAGTTCTTC. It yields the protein CASTEQGTGEQFF.

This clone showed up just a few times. The CDR3 is CASKREATISKNIQYF. The CDR3 nucleotides read TGTGCCAGCAAAAGGGAGGCCACTATTTCCAAAAACATTCAGTACTTC. The J gene is TRBJ2-4, the V gene TRBV6-8; maybe TRBD2 (6 bases). From germline, CDR1 is MNHGY and CDR2 SAAAGT. Trimming left V 7 bases short and J 2 bases short, with 18 bases between. CDR3 length: 16 amino acids.

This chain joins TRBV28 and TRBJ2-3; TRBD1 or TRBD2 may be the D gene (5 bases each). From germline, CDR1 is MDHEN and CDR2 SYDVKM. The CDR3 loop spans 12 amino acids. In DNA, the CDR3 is TGTGCTTCCGGGGCGAGCACAGATACGCAGTATTTT. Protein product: CASGASTDTQYF.

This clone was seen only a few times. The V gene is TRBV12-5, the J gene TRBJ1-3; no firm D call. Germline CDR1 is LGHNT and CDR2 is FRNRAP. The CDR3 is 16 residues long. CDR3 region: CASTKLEVTSGNTIYF. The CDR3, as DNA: TGTGCCAGCACTAAACTGGAGGTTACCTCTGGAAACACCATATATTTT.

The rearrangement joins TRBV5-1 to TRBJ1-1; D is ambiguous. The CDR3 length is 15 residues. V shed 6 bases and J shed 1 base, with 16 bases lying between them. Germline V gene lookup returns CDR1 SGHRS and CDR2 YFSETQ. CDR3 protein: CASKLQLDGNTEAFF. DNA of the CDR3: TGCGCCAGCAAGCTACAGTTGGATGGGAACACTGAAGCTTTCTTT. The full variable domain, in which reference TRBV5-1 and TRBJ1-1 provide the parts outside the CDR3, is KAGVTQTPRYLIKTRGQQVTLSCSPISGHRSVSWYQQTPGQGLQFLFEYFSETQRNKGNFPGRFSGRQFSNSRSEMNVSTLELGDSALYLCASKLQLDGNTEAFFGQGTRLTVV.

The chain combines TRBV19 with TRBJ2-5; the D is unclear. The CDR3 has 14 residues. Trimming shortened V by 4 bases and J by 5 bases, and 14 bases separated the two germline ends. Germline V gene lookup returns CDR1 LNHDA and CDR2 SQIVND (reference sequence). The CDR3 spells CASSTRSLGETQYF. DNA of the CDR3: TGTGCCAGTAGTACCCGGTCCTTGGGGGAGACCCAGTACTTC.